The rows below give T cell receptor beta chains drawn from one sample of a study of radiation and T cells in renal cell carcinoma. Sequencing was performed with immunoSEQ multiplex PCR; in TCRdb, only in-frame clones are kept and a portion is missing. The repertoire consists of about 83,000 clones, with around four fifths occurring once and the leading ten covering roughly 2.2%. Source: blood, taken from a patient whose treatment included radiotherapy and nephrectomy. Source of these receptors: a woman aged 55-69 years with renal cell carcinoma. Both conserved end residues are part of each CDR3. D genes are given only for firm matches. Rows give clone size only sometimes, using once, few, many, or a class for an expanded clone.

TRBV7-9	NA	TRBJ2-7	NA	CASSSGPSTEQYF	TGTGCCAGCAGTTCGGGCCCCTCAACCGAGCAGTACTTC
TRBV28	TRBD1	TRBJ1-1	NA	CASRKGTGEAFF	TGTGCCAGCAGAAAAGGGACAGGTGAAGCTTTCTTT
TRBV9	NA	TRBJ2-5	NA	CASSPRGGGAWETQYF	TGTGCCAGCAGCCCCAGAGGAGGGGGCGCTTGGGAGACCCAGTACTTC
TRBV11-1	NA	TRBJ1-1	NA	CASSLEGGGEAFF	TGTGCCAGCAGCTTAGAAGGTGGAGGGGAAGCTTTCTTT
TRBV28	NA	TRBJ1-3	NA	CASSTYRAPSIYF	TGTGCCAGCAGTACATACAGGGCCCCCAGCATATATTTT
TRBV5-6	NA	TRBJ2-1	NA	CASSLAAGVDNEQFF	TGTGCCAGCAGCTTGGCGGCAGGGGTTGACAATGAGCAGTTCTTC
TRBV18	NA	TRBJ2-7	few	CASSPLSYEQYF	TGTGCCAGCTCACCACTCTCCTACGAGCAGTACTTC
TRBV28	NA	TRBJ2-3	NA	CASREGTDTQYF	TGTGCCAGCAGGGAAGGCACAGATACGCAGTATTTT
TRBV29-1	NA	TRBJ1-1	NA	CSVERGMNTEAFF	TGCAGCGTTGAAAGGGGCATGAACACTGAAGCTTTCTTT
TRBV5-6	NA	TRBJ2-3	NA	CASSPGLRSDTQYF	TGTGCCAGCAGCCCCGGACTGCGTTCAGATACGCAGTATTTT
TRBV7-2	NA	TRBJ2-3	NA	CASSDRARSYF	TGTGCCAGCAGCGACCGGGCCCGGTCGTATTTT
TRBV28	NA	TRBJ1-2	NA	CASRETVNYGYTF	TGTGCCAGCAGAGAGACAGTTAACTATGGCTACACCTTC
TRBV2	NA	TRBJ1-2	NA	CASSALRETYGYTF	TGTGCCAGCAGTGCGCTCAGGGAAACCTATGGCTACACCTTC
TRBV10-3	NA	TRBJ2-3	NA	CAISAISGSTDTQYF	TGTGCCATCAGTGCTATAAGCGGGAGCACAGATACGCAGTATTTT
TRBV9	NA	TRBJ2-7	once	CASSVDLGYPYEQYF	TGTGCCAGCAGCGTAGATCTCGGGTACCCATACGAGCAGTACTTC
TRBV30	NA	TRBJ1-1	few	CAWSEGSTEAFF	TGTGCCTGGAGTGAGGGGTCCACTGAAGCTTTCTTT
TRBV5-1	TRBD1	TRBJ2-3	NA	CASSLRGQGADTQYF	TGCGCCAGCAGCTTGCGTGGACAGGGGGCAGATACGCAGTATTTT
TRBV5-1	TRBD2	TRBJ2-1	NA	CASSLEIRATSGFYNEQFF	TGCGCCAGCAGCTTGGAGATTAGGGCAACTAGCGGGTTCTACAATGAGCAGTTCTTC
TRBV5-6	NA	TRBJ2-3	NA	CASSPGGTTDTQYF	TGTGCCAGCAGCCCCGGGGGAACCACAGATACGCAGTATTTT
TRBV7-2	NA	TRBJ1-2	NA	CASSLSTAGNFGYTF	TGTGCCAGCAGCTTGTCAACGGCAGGGAATTTCGGCTACACCTTC
TRBV13	NA	TRBJ1-6	NA	CASSVIPKPGRINSPLHF	TGTGCCAGCAGTGTTATACCAAAACCGGGACGGATTAATTCACCCCTCCACTTT
TRBV7-9	NA	TRBJ2-7	NA	CASSLDRAYEQYF	TGTGCCAGCAGCTTAGACAGAGCCTACGAGCAGTACTTC
TRBV2	NA	TRBJ1-1	NA	CASSETPEAFF	TGTGCCAGCAGTGAAACGCCAGAAGCTTTCTTT
TRBV7-3	NA	TRBJ2-3	NA	CASTGTPRPTDTQYF	TGTGCCAGCACTGGGACCCCACGGCCCACAGATACGCAGTATTTT
TRBV30	TRBD1	TRBJ2-4	NA	CAWSGRNRDRANIQYF	TGTGCCTGGAGTGGGAGAAACCGGGACAGGGCCAACATTCAGTACTTC
TRBV4-2	NA	TRBJ1-2	NA	CASSQEGGRSYGYTF	TGTGCCAGCAGCCAAGAAGGGGGGCGCAGCTATGGCTACACCTTC
TRBV7-9	TRBD1	TRBJ2-1	NA	CASSQPGQDNEQFF	TGTGCCAGCAGCCAGCCGGGACAGGACAATGAGCAGTTCTTC
TRBV28	TRBD1	TRBJ1-6	NA	CASSSVKQGAWSPLHF	TGTGCCAGCAGTTCAGTTAAACAGGGGGCTTGGTCACCCCTCCACTTT
TRBV15	NA	TRBJ2-3	NA	CATSRDAEVGDFPDTQYF	TGTGCCACCAGCAGAGATGCTGAAGTCGGGGACTTCCCAGATACGCAGTATTTT
TRBV4-1	NA	TRBJ1-1	once	CASTKEGANTEAFF	TGCGCCAGCACCAAGGAGGGAGCGAACACTGAAGCTTTCTTT
TRBV21-1	NA	TRBJ1-4	few	CASSTRDRGRGGNEKLFF	TGTGCCAGCAGCACCCGGGACAGGGGGCGGGGAGGTAATGAAAAACTGTTTTTT
TRBV6-5	NA	TRBJ1-6	NA	CATQIHGNSPLHF	TGTGCCACTCAGATCCACGGGAATTCACCCCTCCACTTT
TRBV7-2	NA	TRBJ1-2	NA	CASSITGGARFGYTF	TGTGCCAGCAGCATAACGGGGGGCGCGAGATTTGGCTACACCTTC
TRBV6-6	TRBD2	TRBJ2-2	NA	CASSPGTSGRTGELFF	TGTGCCAGCAGTCCCGGGACTAGCGGGAGAACCGGGGAGCTGTTTTTT
TRBV28	TRBD1	TRBJ1-1	NA	CASSLRPGQGNTEAFF	TGTGCCAGCAGTTTACGCCCCGGACAGGGGAACACTGAAGCTTTCTTT
TRBV6-5	NA	TRBJ1-6	NA	CASSWGGNSPLHF	TGTGCCAGCAGTTGGGGGGGGAATTCACCCCTCCACTTT
TRBV7-9	TRBD2	TRBJ2-3	NA	CASSDGSGIPRTDTQYF	TGTGCCAGCAGCGACGGCAGCGGGATCCCACGCACAGATACGCAGTATTTT
TRBV19	TRBD2	TRBJ2-7	NA	CASSISASGYEQYF	TGTGCCAGTAGTATCTCGGCTAGCGGATACGAGCAGTACTTC
TRBV5-1	TRBD1	TRBJ2-5	NA	CASSPGQGQETQYF	TGCGCCAGCAGCCCGGGACAGGGCCAAGAGACCCAGTACTTC
TRBV28	TRBD2	TRBJ2-7	NA	CASSGPGTRPYEQYF	TGTGCCAGCAGTGGCCCCGGGACTAGACCCTACGAGCAGTACTTC
TRBV28	NA	TRBJ1-2	NA	CASSLWSTGSNYGYTF	TGTGCCAGCAGTTTGTGGTCGACAGGCTCTAACTATGGCTACACCTTC
TRBV6-5	NA	TRBJ1-1	NA	CASSDLTGFTEAFF	TGTGCCAGCAGTGACCTCACAGGGTTCACTGAAGCTTTCTTT
TRBV29-1	TRBD1	TRBJ1-1	few	CSVQGSEAFF	TGCAGCGTACAGGGGAGTGAAGCTTTCTTT
TRBV5-1	NA	TRBJ1-6	NA	CASAIDINSPLHF	TGCGCCAGCGCGATAGACATTAATTCACCCCTCCACTTT
TRBV5-1	NA	TRBJ1-1	NA	CASSLAGGGRGTEAFF	TGCGCCAGCAGCTTGGCCGGAGGGGGACGGGGCACTGAAGCTTTCTTT
TRBV28	NA	TRBJ2-5	NA	CASSFGRSTQETQYF	TGTGCCAGCAGTTTTGGCAGATCAACCCAAGAGACCCAGTACTTC